This T cell receptor (beta chain) emerged from a study of T cell repertoires in cytomegalovirus infection. For the study at large: Indications of both CMV infection and matching HLA type were provided by public TCR beta signatures. The study, taken as a whole, reports: Summed frequency of public TCR beta families distinguished CMV carriers with the relevant HLA. Dominating the ex vivo response were HLA-C-restricted CMV-specific TCR beta clonotypes.

A single record per CDR3 protein comes from TCRdb applying MiXCR to the reads. The sample contains approximately 490,000 distinct CDR3 sequences, around 11% of which appear only once. This clonotype was recorded at least ten times. Its antigen remains unknown. The V gene's germline CDR1 is MNHEY and CDR2 SVGAGI. The CDR3 totals 14 residues. V lost 4 bases to trimming and J lost 4 bases, with 13 bases between them. The J gene is TRBJ1-1, the V gene TRBV6-5, with D unclear. The sample consisted of PBMCs. The source of this sequence is a human donor in good health (CMV status not recorded). Some clones in this sample may be carry-over from other donors' samples. In DNA form, the CDR3 reads TGTGCCAGCAGTTCCTCCCGGGAGTTCACTGAAGCTTTCTTT. Translated, it gives CASSSSREFTEAFF.